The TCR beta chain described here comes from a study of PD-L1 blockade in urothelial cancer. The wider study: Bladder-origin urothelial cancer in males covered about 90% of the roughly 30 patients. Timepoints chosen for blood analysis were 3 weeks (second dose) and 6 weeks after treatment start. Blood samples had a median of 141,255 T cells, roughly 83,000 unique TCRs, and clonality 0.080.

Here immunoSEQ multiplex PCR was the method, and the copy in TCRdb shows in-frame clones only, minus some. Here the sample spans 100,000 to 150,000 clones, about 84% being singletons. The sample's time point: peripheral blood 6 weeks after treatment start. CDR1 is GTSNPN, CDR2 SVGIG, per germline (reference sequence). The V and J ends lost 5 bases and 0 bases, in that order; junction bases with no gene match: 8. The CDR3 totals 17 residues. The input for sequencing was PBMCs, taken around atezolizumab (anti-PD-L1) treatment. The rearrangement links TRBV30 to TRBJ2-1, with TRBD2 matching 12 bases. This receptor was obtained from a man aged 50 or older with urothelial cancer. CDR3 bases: TGTGCCTGGCGGACTAGCGGGATTCAGAGCTCCTACAATGAGCAGTTCTTC. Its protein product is CAWRTSGIQSSYNEQFF.